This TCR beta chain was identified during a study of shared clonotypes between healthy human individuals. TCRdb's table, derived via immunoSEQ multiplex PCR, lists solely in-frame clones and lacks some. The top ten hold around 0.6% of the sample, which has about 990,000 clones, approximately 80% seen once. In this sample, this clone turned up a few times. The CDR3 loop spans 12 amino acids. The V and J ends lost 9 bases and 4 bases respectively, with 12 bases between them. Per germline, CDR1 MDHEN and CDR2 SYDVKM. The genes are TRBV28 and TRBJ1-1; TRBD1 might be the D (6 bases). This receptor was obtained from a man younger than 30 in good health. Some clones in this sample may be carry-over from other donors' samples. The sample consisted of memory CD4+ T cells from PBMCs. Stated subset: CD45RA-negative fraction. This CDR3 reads CASRMTGTEAFF. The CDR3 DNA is TGTGCCAGTAGGATGACAGGCACTGAAGCTTTCTTT.